The next 18 T cell receptor beta chains were all read from a single sample in a study of blood T cell repertoires in COVID-19. The method was immunoSEQ multiplex PCR; TCRdb's version includes in-frame clones alone and lacks a portion of them. The sample lists about 170,000 clones; 70% to 90% were seen once. Sequencing input: peripheral blood. Receptors originate from a woman aged 55-69 years with COVID-19, enrolled during active disease.

This chain links TRBV5-1 with TRBJ1-2, with 7 bases identical to TRBD1. Germline lookup yields CDR1 SGHRS and CDR2 YFSETQ. The CDR3 consists of 14 residues. Germline trimming cut 0 bases from V and 11 bases from J; bases unmatched to any gene: 10. The CDR3 region has the DNA TGCGCCAGCAGCTTGGACAGGGGCGGCACTACGTACACCTTC. Its protein is CASSLDRGGTTYTF.

The chain carries TRBV30 and TRBJ1-2; the match to TRBD1 covers 7 bases. The CDR3 has 11 residues. The V segment lost 1 base and the J segment 7 bases; nucleotides outside the gene matches: 0. Germline assignment: CDR1 GTSNPN and CDR2 SVGIG (reference sequence). CDR3 in amino acids: CAWSAGGGYTF. The CDR3 DNA reads TGTGCCTGGAGTGCAGGGGGTGGCTACACCTTC.

The rearrangement joins TRBV6-5 to TRBJ2-7; 9 positions agree with TRBD1. V trimming: 5 bases; J trimming: 5 bases; junction bases outside the gene matches: 10. Germline assignment: CDR1 MNHEY and CDR2 SVGAGI. This CDR3 has 15 residues. CDR3 region: CASSRLGTGPNEQYF. The CDR3 coding sequence is TGTGCCAGCAGTCGTCTCGGGACAGGGCCAAACGAGCAGTACTTC.

The chain couples TRBV5-1 to TRBJ2-1; no definite D call. There are 14 residues in the CDR3. CDR1 and CDR2 from the germline V gene are SGHRS and YFSETQ. V dropped 0 bases and J dropped 2 bases, with 6 bases sitting between them. The CDR3 bases are TGCGCCAGCAGCTTGGTTAGCACCTACAATGAGCAGTTCTTC. This sequence encodes CASSLVSTYNEQFF.

The chain is built from TRBV19 and TRBJ2-3; TRBD1 matches at 8 bases. CDR3 size: 16 residues. CDR1 LNHDA and CDR2 SQIVND come from the germline V gene (reference sequence). The V segment lost 3 bases and the J segment 2 bases; nucleotides outside the gene matches: 7. CDR3 nucleotide sequence: TGTGCCAGTAGTATTAGCAGGACAGGGTACACAGATACGCAGTATTTT. It encodes CASSISRTGYTDTQYF.

This clone was observed a single time. The chain joins TRBV12-5 to TRBJ1-5; possible D gene TRBD1, 5 bases. CDR1 LGHNT and CDR2 FRNRAP come from the germline V gene. The CDR3 runs 16 residues. V gave up 0 bases and J gave up 2 bases, with 11 bases separating them. The CDR3 coding sequence is TGTGCTAGTGGTTTGGTACGTTCAGGGCGCAATCAGCCCCAGCATTTT. This sequence encodes CASGLVRSGRNQPQHF.

This rearrangement joins TRBV7-3 to TRBJ1-1, with no clear D. Trimming took 1 base from V and 7 from J, leaving 16 bases between them. Germline CDR1 reads SGHTA; CDR2 reads FQGTGA. The CDR3 extends over 15 amino acids. Written as DNA, the CDR3 is TGTGCCAGCAGCTTAATGTCAGGCGCCCAATATGAAGCTTTCTTT. It is translated as CASSLMSGAQYEAFF.

The rearrangement links TRBV9 to TRBJ2-3; 12 positions match TRBD2. From germline, CDR1 is SGDLS and CDR2 YYNGEE. The ends lost 0 bases at V and 6 bases at J; junction bases unmatched: 8. CDR3 length equals 17 residues. CDR3 DNA sequence: TGTGCCAGCAGCGTAGAGGCTAGCGGGAGGGCGGGGGATACGCAGTATTTT. Translated: CASSVEASGRAGDTQYF.

J is TRBJ2-7 and V is TRBV19; possible D gene TRBD1, 6 bases. V lost 3 bases and J 3 bases, leaving 9 bases between the germline ends. Germline-derived CDR1 and CDR2 are LNHDA and SQIVND (reference sequence). This CDR3 comprises 13 residues. Here the CDR3 reads CASSIGRGYEQYF. The CDR3, as DNA: TGTGCCAGTAGTATCGGCAGGGGCTACGAGCAGTACTTC.

The chain uses TRBV28 and TRBJ1-4; 12 nucleotides match TRBD1. V trimming: 6 bases; J trimming: 7 bases; junction bases outside the gene matches: 3. Per the germline V gene, CDR1 is MDHEN and CDR2 is SYDVKM. This CDR3 is 14 amino acids long. CDR3 sequence reads: CASRGTGGGEKLFF. In DNA, the CDR3 is TGTGCCAGCAGAGGGACAGGGGGCGGTGAAAAACTGTTTTTT.

The chain links TRBV9 to TRBJ2-7; 9 bases match TRBD1. This CDR3 has 15 amino acids. Losses at the gene ends were 4 bases for V and 3 bases for J; bases not matched to a gene: 8. Per germline, CDR1 SGDLS and CDR2 YYNGEE. The CDR3 region is CASSPMDRGGYEQYF. The CDR3 DNA follows: TGTGCCAGCAGCCCCATGGACAGGGGAGGCTACGAGCAGTACTTC.

This chain connects TRBV19 to TRBJ1-3, with 8 bases fitting TRBD1. J lost 1 base, V lost 6 bases, and 14 bases had no gene match. CDR1 LNHDA and CDR2 SQIVND come from the germline V gene (reference sequence). CDR3 size: 18 residues. CDR3: CASRSPGTGLLSGNTIYF. The CDR3 bases are TGTGCCAGTAGATCCCCCGGGACAGGTTTACTTTCTGGAAACACCATATATTTT.

Only one count was recorded for this clone. The CDR3 spells CASSQVQGRNQPQHF. In DNA, the CDR3 is TGTGCCAGCAGCCAAGTCCAGGGGAGAAATCAGCCCCAGCATTTT. V gene TRBV4-2 combines with J gene TRBJ1-5, with D possibly matching TRBD1 (6 bases). There are 15 residues in the CDR3. V lost 1 base and J lost 4, with 11 bases in between. Germline lookup yields CDR1 LGHNA and CDR2 YNFKEQ.

Note on this clone: The DNA is omitted, as the CDR3 cannot be located on it reliably, and the CDR3 follows TCRdb's listing. Other DNA sequences within the sample encode an identical CDR3. The V gene is TRBV27, the J gene TRBJ2-3; TRBD1 is the table's D call, not checked against the DNA. The length of the CDR3 is 16 amino acids, counting both ends. Germline V CDR1 and CDR2: MNHEY, SMNVEV (reference sequence). The CDR3 loop is CASSSSTGGLTDTQYF.

This chain uses TRBV5-6 with TRBJ2-7; D may be TRBD2 (7 bases). V shed 1 base and J shed 0 bases, with 17 bases lying between them. This CDR3 is built from 17 residues. Germline loops: CDR1 SGHDT, CDR2 YYEEEE. Here the CDR3 DNA reads TGTGCCAGCAGCTTGTCTTACGGGGGGCCTAGCTCCTACGAGCAGTACTTC. Protein sequence: CASSLSYGGPSSYEQYF.

This chain connects TRBV3-1 (or the pseudogene TRBV3-2) to TRBJ1-1; D is possibly TRBD1 (6 bases). CDR3 length: 16 residues. From germline, CDR1 is LGHDT and CDR2 YNNKEL (reference sequence). Trimming removed 3 bases from V and 0 bases from J, with 14 bases in between. CDR3 loop: CASSHNRVGLNTEAFF. CDR3 sequence (DNA): TGTGCCAGCAGCCATAACAGGGTAGGTCTGAACACTGAAGCTTTCTTT.

The rearrangement uses TRBV6-5 and TRBJ2-3; D is possibly TRBD2 (5 bases). V dropped 5 bases and J dropped 1 base, with 13 bases sitting between them. The CDR3 covers 15 residues. Germline CDR1 MNHEY, CDR2 SVGAGI. CDR3 nucleotides: TGTGCCAGCAGTAGAGGGAGCGTCGGCACAGATACGCAGTATTTT. It translates to CASSRGSVGTDTQYF.

The chain links TRBV7-9 to TRBJ2-1; 7 positions match TRBD1. Looked up from germline, CDR1 is SEHNR and CDR2 is FQNEAQ (reference sequence). This CDR3 spans 16 amino acids. J was trimmed by 2 bases and V by 6 bases; bases with no gene match: 10. Here the CDR3 DNA reads TGTGCCAGCAGTCCACAGGGGATGGTCGCCTACAATGAGCAGTTCTTC. Encoded protein: CASSPQGMVAYNEQFF.